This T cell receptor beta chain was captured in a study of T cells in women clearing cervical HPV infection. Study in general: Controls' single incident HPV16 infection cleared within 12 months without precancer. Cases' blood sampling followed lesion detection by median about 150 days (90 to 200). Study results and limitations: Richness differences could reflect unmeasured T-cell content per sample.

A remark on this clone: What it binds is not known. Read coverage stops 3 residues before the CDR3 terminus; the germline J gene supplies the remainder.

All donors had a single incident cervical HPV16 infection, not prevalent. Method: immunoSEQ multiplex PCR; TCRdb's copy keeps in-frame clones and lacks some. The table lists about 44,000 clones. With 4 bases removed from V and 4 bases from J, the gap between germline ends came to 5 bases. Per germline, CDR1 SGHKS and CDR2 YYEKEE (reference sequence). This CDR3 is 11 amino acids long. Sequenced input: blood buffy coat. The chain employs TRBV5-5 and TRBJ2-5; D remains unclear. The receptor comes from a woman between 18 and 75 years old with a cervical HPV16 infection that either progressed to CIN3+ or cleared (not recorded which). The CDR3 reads CASSKVETQYF. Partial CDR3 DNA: TGTGCCAGCAGCAAGGTAGAGACC.